This TCR beta chain was identified during a study of T cells in Graves' hyperthyroidism and ophthalmopathy. Study-wide points: Most thyroid clonotypes that were expanded above 0.001 also turned up in blood.

The trim removed 3 bases at V and 4 bases at J, leaving 9 bases unmatched. The germline V gene has CDR1 SGDLS and CDR2 YYNGEE. The CDR3 is made up of 15 amino acids. There were TCR beta CDR3 regions amplified from RNA transcripts. TCR CDR3 underwent first-round RT-PCR with the HTBI primer set. TCRdb fed the multiplex PCR reads into MiXCR, producing one record per CDR3 protein. The table shows roughly 380,000 distinct CDR3 sequences, with around 18% occurring only once. This clonotype showed up many times. Its target is not known. The chain employs TRBV9 and TRBJ1-2, with 7 bases lining up with TRBD1. This receptor was taken from a woman between 40 and 50 years old with Graves' ophthalmopathy. Source material: blood. CDR3 amino acids: CASSATVGQIYGYTF. CDR3 DNA sequence: TGTGCCAGCAGCGCGACCGTGGGACAGATCTATGGCTACACCTTC. Using reference TRBV9 and TRBJ1-2 for the parts outside the CDR3, the full variable domain is DSGVTQTPKHLITATGQRVTLRCSPRSGDLSVYWYQQSLDQGLQFLIQYYNGEERAKGNILERFSAQQFPDLHSELNLSSLELGDSALYFCASSATVGQIYGYTFGSGTRLTVV.